These T cell receptor beta chains were read from a single sample in a study of spatial heterogeneity in lung cancer. TCRdb reanalysed the 5' RACE reads using MiXCR and keeps one entry per CDR3 protein. In the table there are over 50,000 distinct CDR3 sequences, about 6.6% of which are singletons. Sequenced here: PBMCs, sampled at surgery. The receptors were sampled from a female donor with early-stage non-small cell lung cancer. The CDR3 runs from the conserved cysteine through the conserved F or W. A D gene is named only where the DNA matches it firmly. Size values are once, few and many counts, or a class for expanded clones, and some rows have none.

CDR3 DNA: TGTGCCAGCAGTGGGCGTGGACAGCCCCAGCATTTT
CDR3 protein: CASSGRGQPQHF
clone size: many
V gene: TRBV12-3/TRBV12-4
J gene: TRBJ1-5
D gene: -

CDR3 DNA: TGTGCCAGCAGTCAGGGACCTGCGGGGAACTATGGCTACACCTTC
CDR3 protein: CASSQGPAGNYGYTF
clone size: many
V gene: TRBV12-3/TRBV12-4
J gene: TRBJ1-2
D gene: -

CDR3 DNA: TGTGCCAGCAGCACCTTGACAGGGCCAAGCACAGATACGCAGTATTTT
CDR3 protein: CASSTLTGPSTDTQYF
clone size: -
V gene: TRBV9
J gene: TRBJ2-3
D gene: TRBD1

CDR3 DNA: TGCGCCAGCAGCGAGGACCTCTCCTACGAGCAGTACTTC
CDR3 protein: CASSEDLSYEQYF
clone size: many
V gene: TRBV5-1
J gene: TRBJ2-7
D gene: -

CDR3 DNA: TGTGCCAGCGGCACTTCGGACAGGTATGAGCAGTTCTTC
CDR3 protein: CASGTSDRYEQFF
clone size: -
V gene: TRBV6-1
J gene: TRBJ2-1
D gene: TRBD1

CDR3 DNA: TGTGCCAGCAGAGGGATCGGGAAAGGAACTGAAGCTTTCTTT
CDR3 protein: CASRGIGKGTEAFF
clone size: few
V gene: TRBV6-5
J gene: TRBJ1-1
D gene: -

CDR3 DNA: TGTGCCAGCAGCGCTATGAGGACTGAAGCTTTCTTT
CDR3 protein: CASSAMRTEAFF
clone size: many
V gene: TRBV13
J gene: TRBJ1-1
D gene: -

CDR3 DNA: TGCGCCAGCAGCGTGGGCCGTAGTCCCGCAACAGATACGCAGTATTTT
CDR3 protein: CASSVGRSPATDTQYF
clone size: few
V gene: TRBV5-1
J gene: TRBJ2-3
D gene: -

CDR3 DNA: TGTGCCATCAGCCTCTCGGGGGGCAATGAGCAGTTCTTC
CDR3 protein: CAISLSGGNEQFF
clone size: many
V gene: TRBV10-3
J gene: TRBJ2-1
D gene: TRBD2

CDR3 DNA: TGTGCCAGTACCATGTTACAGGGTAGGACTGGGGCCAACGTCCTGACTTTC
CDR3 protein: CASTMLQGRTGANVLTF
clone size: many
V gene: TRBV19
J gene: TRBJ2-6
D gene: -

CDR3 DNA: TGTGCCAGCAGCGTACAGGGGGCGCTCGAGGAAAAACTGTTTTTT
CDR3 protein: CASSVQGALEEKLFF
clone size: few
V gene: TRBV9
J gene: TRBJ1-4
D gene: TRBD1

CDR3 DNA: TGCAGTGCTAGAGATTCTGCGGGGGCGGGAGATACGCAGTATTTT
CDR3 protein: CSARDSAGAGDTQYF
clone size: many
V gene: TRBV20-1
J gene: TRBJ2-3
D gene: -

CDR3 DNA: TGTGCCAGCAGTGCAACAGGTCCTTCCCGAAACACCATATATTTT
CDR3 protein: CASSATGPSRNTIYF
clone size: -
V gene: TRBV27
J gene: TRBJ1-3
D gene: -

CDR3 DNA: TGCGCCAGCAGCTTGCCCCAAACAGGGTCCTACAATGAGCAGTTCTTC
CDR3 protein: CASSLPQTGSYNEQFF
clone size: few
V gene: TRBV5-1
J gene: TRBJ2-1
D gene: -

CDR3 DNA: TGTGCCACCGCCAGGGCTATGGAGGCTTTCTTT
CDR3 protein: CATARAMEAFF
clone size: many
V gene: TRBV6-2/TRBV6-3
J gene: TRBJ1-1
D gene: -

CDR3 DNA: TGTGCCAGCAGTTACTCGGAGAAGGGCCACAACACCTTC
CDR3 protein: CASSYSEKGHNTF
clone size: -
V gene: TRBV6-6
J gene: TRBJ1-2
D gene: -

CDR3 DNA: TGTGCCAGTAGGAGAGTGGGGGTAGTGAATCAGCCCCAGCATTTT
CDR3 protein: CASRRVGVVNQPQHF
clone size: few
V gene: TRBV19
J gene: TRBJ1-5
D gene: -

CDR3 DNA: TGTGCCAGCAGCCCTACAAGTAACTATGGCTACACCTTC
CDR3 protein: CASSPTSNYGYTF
clone size: few
V gene: TRBV2
J gene: TRBJ1-2
D gene: -

CDR3 DNA: TGCAGCGCCCGTACAGGGCCAGATACGCAGTATTTT
CDR3 protein: CSARTGPDTQYF
clone size: many
V gene: TRBV29-1
J gene: TRBJ2-3
D gene: -

CDR3 DNA: TGCGCCAGCAGCCTGGGACAGGGCCCTCTCAGCGGCTACACCTTC
CDR3 protein: CASSLGQGPLSGYTF
clone size: -
V gene: TRBV4-1
J gene: TRBJ1-2
D gene: TRBD1

CDR3 DNA: TGTGCCAGCAGCCCCCCGACAGGGGGCAGTCCAGATACGCAGTATTTT
CDR3 protein: CASSPPTGGSPDTQYF
clone size: many
V gene: TRBV3-1
J gene: TRBJ2-3
D gene: TRBD1

CDR3 DNA: TGTGCCAGCAGCAACACTGAAGCTTTCTTT
CDR3 protein: CASSNTEAFF
clone size: many
V gene: TRBV2
J gene: TRBJ1-1
D gene: -

CDR3 DNA: TGTGCCAGCAGCTTATTGGTTGAGCGGGAGGACGCAGATACGCAGTATTTT
CDR3 protein: CASSLLVEREDADTQYF
clone size: -
V gene: TRBV7-9
J gene: TRBJ2-3
D gene: TRBD2

CDR3 DNA: TGTGCCAGCAGCCAAGATTTCCGGGTAGGAGGCTACACCTTC
CDR3 protein: CASSQDFRVGGYTF
clone size: many
V gene: TRBV14
J gene: TRBJ1-2
D gene: -

CDR3 DNA: TGTGCCACCAGAATGACAGGGGGGATTTCACCCCTCCACTTT
CDR3 protein: CATRMTGGISPLHF
clone size: -
V gene: TRBV15
J gene: TRBJ1-6
D gene: TRBD1

CDR3 DNA: TGTGCCAGCAGTGACGCTAGTATCGCCGGGGAGCTGTTTTTT
CDR3 protein: CASSDASIAGELFF
clone size: many
V gene: TRBV2
J gene: TRBJ2-2
D gene: -

CDR3 DNA: TGCGCCAGCAGCGGTGAGCCAGGGGGCGTCACTGAAGCTTTCTTT
CDR3 protein: CASSGEPGGVTEAFF
clone size: many
V gene: TRBV5-1
J gene: TRBJ1-1
D gene: TRBD1

CDR3 DNA: TGTGCCAGTAGTCCCCAGCGGGGGGGCCGAGTCTCCTACAATGAGCAGTTCTTC
CDR3 protein: CASSPQRGGRVSYNEQFF
clone size: -
V gene: TRBV19
J gene: TRBJ2-1
D gene: TRBD2

CDR3 DNA: TGCGCCAGCAGCCCTCGACTAGATGGATTCTACGAGCAGTACTTC
CDR3 protein: CASSPRLDGFYEQYF
clone size: many
V gene: TRBV5-1
J gene: TRBJ2-7
D gene: -

CDR3 DNA: TGCAGTGCCCAGGGACTAGCGGACTACAATGAGCAGTTCTTC
CDR3 protein: CSAQGLADYNEQFF
clone size: many
V gene: TRBV20-1
J gene: TRBJ2-1
D gene: TRBD2

CDR3 DNA: TGTGCCAGCAGCACGGACTCCCGAGAGACCCAGTACTTC
CDR3 protein: CASSTDSRETQYF
clone size: few
V gene: TRBV7-8
J gene: TRBJ2-5
D gene: -

CDR3 DNA: TGTGCCACCATGTCTAGCGGGGGGTTGACAGATACGCAGTATTTT
CDR3 protein: CATMSSGGLTDTQYF
clone size: many
V gene: TRBV7-9
J gene: TRBJ2-3
D gene: TRBD2

CDR3 DNA: TGCAGTGCTAGAGATGCGGACCTGCCAGATACGCAGTATTTT
CDR3 protein: CSARDADLPDTQYF
clone size: many
V gene: TRBV20-1
J gene: TRBJ2-3
D gene: -

CDR3 DNA: TGTGCCAGCAGCCTCTCTAGCACAGATACGCAGTATTTT
CDR3 protein: CASSLSSTDTQYF
clone size: many
V gene: TRBV12-3/TRBV12-4
J gene: TRBJ2-3
D gene: -

CDR3 DNA: TGTGCCAGCAGCTTAGTGGAAGATACGCAGTATTTT
CDR3 protein: CASSLVEDTQYF
clone size: medium-sized
V gene: TRBV11-2
J gene: TRBJ2-3
D gene: -

CDR3 DNA: TGTGCCACCCGATCACAGGGGGAAGATCAGCCCCAGCATTTT
CDR3 protein: CATRSQGEDQPQHF
clone size: many
V gene: TRBV24-1
J gene: TRBJ1-5
D gene: TRBD1

CDR3 DNA: TGCGCCAGCAGCTTGGAAAACAGACTTGTTGGAAACACCATATATTTT
CDR3 protein: CASSLENRLVGNTIYF
clone size: many
V gene: TRBV5-1
J gene: TRBJ1-3
D gene: -

CDR3 DNA: TGTGCCAGCTTCAGGGAGAACACTGAAGCTTTCTTT
CDR3 protein: CASFRENTEAFF
clone size: many
V gene: TRBV5-5
J gene: TRBJ1-1
D gene: -

CDR3 DNA: TGTGCCAGCAGTAGACCCTACGAGGAGGTTCCCAAAGAGCAGAGGCGGATTTTCTCCTACGAGCAGTACTTC
CDR3 protein: CASSRPYEEVPKEQRRIFSYEQYF
clone size: -
V gene: TRBV6-2/TRBV6-3
J gene: TRBJ2-7
D gene: -

CDR3 DNA: TGTGCCATCAGTGAGTCGAACAAGTACCAAGAGACCCAGTACTTC
CDR3 protein: CAISESNKYQETQYF
clone size: many
V gene: TRBV10-3
J gene: TRBJ2-5
D gene: -

CDR3 DNA: TGTGCCAGCAGCTTGGGCTCCGAAGAGACCCAGTACTTC
CDR3 protein: CASSLGSEETQYF
clone size: many
V gene: TRBV5-5
J gene: TRBJ2-5
D gene: -